The clone carrying this T cell receptor (beta chain) was found many times. The target antigen is unknown. Between the trimmed V and J ends, which lost 5 bases and 7 bases, there was a span of 21 bases. The CDR3 contains 16 residues. Per the germline V gene, CDR1 is SGHTA and CDR2 is FQGTGA. These data are taken from a study of breast tumors, draining lymph nodes, adjacent tissues. General observations from the study: Compared with basal-like, luminal-like tumors shared significantly more repertoire with nontumor tissue. The lymph node origin of tumor T cells was framed as consistent with a hypothesis, not demonstrated. Data fit most tumor T cells coming from lymph node, expanding in tumor. Tumor repertoires ranked between lymph nodes and nontumor tissue in diversity, with V and J gene preferences.

Using its own MiXCR run on the multiplex PCR reads, TCRdb lists one record per CDR3 protein. The sample has 20,000 to 30,000 distinct CDR3 sequences, roughly 20% seen once; the top ten hold about 14%. The V gene is TRBV7-3, the J gene TRBJ2-1, with D maybe TRBD2 (6 bases). The clonotype originates from a female donor with breast cancer. Some clones in this sample may be carry-over from other donors' samples. Input material: breast tumor tissue. The CDR3 DNA reads as TGTGCCAGCAGCAGAACTAGCTTCCAGGATGGGAATGAGCAGTTCTTC. It codes for CASSRTSFQDGNEQFF.